This TCR beta chain was recovered during a study of T-cell memory formation after mild COVID-19 (dated by TCRdb to the early 2020s). In the study overall: TCR sequence clusters from the two donors were largely donor specific. Two young, previously healthy adult volunteers made up the cohort, one male and one female. Longitudinal TCRalpha and TCRbeta repertoire sequencing tracked T-cell clones expanding and contracting after mild COVID-19 in a couple of donors.

At the junction V is shortened by 0 bases and J by 3 bases; bases outside the gene matches: 4. CDR1 and CDR2 were assigned from the germline V gene as LGHNA and YNFKEQ. Inclusive of the bounding cysteine and phenylalanine, the CDR3 is 16 residues long. The kept DNA is CDR3 alone, 48 bases in frame from the first base. TCRdb shows the sequencer as Illumina NovaSeq 6000. TCRalpha and TCRbeta cDNA libraries were constructed by 5'RACE with constant-segment primers, with sample barcodes and unique molecular identifiers being introduced. Trizol reagent was used to extract RNA from every sample. The libraries were amplified in two PCR steps, and the second step added a second sample barcode and Illumina TruSeq adapters. Sequencing of the libraries was done on an Illumina NovaSeq, producing 2 x 150 bp paired-end reads. The source study handled its data this way. The reads were demultiplexed and collapsed into UMI-guided consensus sequences using migec v1.2.7. Using mixcr v2.1.11, UMI consensuses were aligned to TRA and TRB V and J templates and then assembled into clonotypes. Expanded or contracted clonotypes were those called significant by both edgeR and NoisET, with noise models trained on biological replicates. For edgeR calls, a false discovery rate-adjusted p below 0.01 and a log2 fold-change threshold of 1 were applied. As an exploratory analysis of dynamics, PCA with hierarchical clustering was applied to max-normalized trajectories of the 1000 most abundant clonotypes. Separately sequenced CD4+ and CD8+ repertoires were used to assign a CD4 or CD8 phenotype to each responding clone. TCRdb reprocessed the public reads (quality trimming at Q25 with fastp, clone calling with MiXCR) and kept in-frame beta chains. CDR3 protein sequences are deduplicated, and each keeps its most common genes and DNA. These V and J calls rely on TCRdb rather than the paper's analysis. The table for this sample lists some 320,000 distinct CDR3 sequences; roughly 15% of them were counted only once. Of the sample, more than 20% is held by the ten largest clones.

In its sample, this clonotype was seen a few times. What this receptor recognizes is not known. No base quality values were provided; no much bigger clone lies one nucleotide off. Ficoll-Paque density gradient centrifugation was used to isolate PBMCs. The study at large found these results: Clones contracting from day 15 to 85 had balanced CD4/CD8 phenotypes, while a second wave expanding from day 15 to 37 was biased towards CD4+. Whether the second-wave clones peaking on day 37 were SARS-CoV-2 specific was not confirmed. The study covered only a couple of mild cases, and larger cohorts including severe cases with pre-infection samples were considered necessary. Contracting CD4+ clones appeared mostly in the CM and EM memory subsets, whereas CD8+ clones were enriched in EMRA. The detection of some responding clones in pre-infection memory suggests that pre-existing cross-reactive memory T cells joined the SARS-CoV-2 response.

Sample: PBMCs or a T cell subset sorted from them (not recorded which). The sequence joins TRBV4-2 to TRBJ2-2; TRBD1 lines up with 7 middle nucleotides. This TCR was recovered from a man between 18 and 29 years old who had mild COVID-19 (a few samples of this study predate the infection). The sample titles of this study are shuffled in the database, so cell type and time point are left out; the donor was told from shared clones. The DNA reads TGTGCCAGCAGCCAAGACCCGACAGGGTACACCGGGGAGCTGTTTTTT. This is translated as CASSQDPTGYTGELFF.